This is a list of T cell receptor beta chains from one sample in a study of OX40 agonist ivuxolimab in advanced cancers. Assay: immunoSEQ multiplex PCR; the TCRdb copy retains only in-frame clones and omits some. The table lists about 89,000 clones, nearly 90% of them singletons, with 0.25% to 0.35% in the top ten. Here the sequenced sample was CD4+ or CD8+ T cells sorted from blood, taken in a trial of the OX40 agonist ivuxolimab. The origin of the receptors is an adult with an advanced solid tumor such as melanoma, head and neck, liver or kidney cancer. Both conserved end residues are part of each CDR3. D genes are given only for firm matches. Clone size appears in some rows only: once, few, many, or a class for an expanded clone.

cdr3_nt	cdr3_aa	j_call	clone_size	v_call	d_call
TGTGCCAGCTCACCACCTGCCAGCGGGGGGGCCTCAGATACGCAGTATTTT	CASSPPASGGASDTQYF	TRBJ2-3	once	TRBV18	TRBD2
TGCGCCAGCAGCTTGGCTGAACTCAATAGGGCAACGGCTGGAAACACCATATATTTT	CASSLAELNRATAGNTIYF	TRBJ1-3	NA	TRBV5-1	NA
TGTGCCATCAGCACGGACAGCCCGGCTCAGCCCCAGCATTTT	CAISTDSPAQPQHF	TRBJ1-5	NA	TRBV10-3	NA
TGTGCCAGCAGCTTAAGTGACAGTAACACCGGGGAGCTGTTTTTT	CASSLSDSNTGELFF	TRBJ2-2	NA	TRBV7-3	NA
TGTGCCAGCAGTTTACCAGGGGGCTCTTATGGCTACACCTTC	CASSLPGGSYGYTF	TRBJ1-2	NA	TRBV7-9	TRBD1
TGTGCCACCAGCAGAGAGCCCGGACTGTTGGGCGGGGAGCTGTTTTTT	CATSREPGLLGGELFF	TRBJ2-2	NA	TRBV15	NA
TGCGCCAGCAGCCAAGGGGTGAGGGGTAGTGGAAACACCATATATTTT	CASSQGVRGSGNTIYF	TRBJ1-3	NA	TRBV4-1	NA
TGTGCCAGCAGTGATGTGGGTAGGGGCGGTTCCGTATATGGCTACACCTTC	CASSDVGRGGSVYGYTF	TRBJ1-2	NA	TRBV6-1	NA
TGTGCCAGTAGTATAGTCCCTGACGGTTTTCGCAATCAGCCCCAGCATTTT	CASSIVPDGFRNQPQHF	TRBJ1-5	many	TRBV19	NA
TGTGCCTGGAGTTTGGGGGAGGCACCCCTCCACTTT	CAWSLGEAPLHF	TRBJ1-6	NA	TRBV30	NA
TGCGCCAGCAGCTTCGGTGCGGTCGGGCCTGGAAACACCATATATTTT	CASSFGAVGPGNTIYF	TRBJ1-3	few	TRBV5-1	NA
TGTGCCAGCAAATCTGGGACAGAGAATTCACCCCTCCACTTT	CASKSGTENSPLHF	TRBJ1-6	few	TRBV6-5	TRBD1
TGTGCCAGCAGTGAATCGGGCCTCAACATTCAGTACTTC	CASSESGLNIQYF	TRBJ2-4	few	TRBV25-1	NA
TGTGCCATCAGTGAGTCTTCAACGGGCTCCGGGCAGTACTTC	CAISESSTGSGQYF	TRBJ2-7	NA	TRBV10-3	NA
TGCGCCAGCAGCTTGGCCCTCACCAATTCACCCCTCCACTTT	CASSLALTNSPLHF	TRBJ1-6	NA	TRBV5-1	NA
TGTGCCAGCAGCTTAACGGGCCCCCAAGAGACCCAGTACTTC	CASSLTGPQETQYF	TRBJ2-5	NA	TRBV7-2	NA
TGTGCCAGCAGCAAAGGACTCTCGACAGGGCGATCTGGAAACACCATATATTTT	CASSKGLSTGRSGNTIYF	TRBJ1-3	once	TRBV21-1	NA
TGTGCCAGCAGCTACGGGGGGGCAACGGGAGAGACCCAGTACTTC	CASSYGGATGETQYF	TRBJ2-5	NA	TRBV11-3	TRBD2
TGTGCCAGCAGTTACGGTACCCCAGAAGCTTTCTTT	CASSYGTPEAFF	TRBJ1-1	NA	TRBV6-6	NA
TGTGCCAGCAGTTCTACCGGGGCCCTGAACACTGAAGCTTTCTTT	CASSSTGALNTEAFF	TRBJ1-1	NA	TRBV6-5	NA
TGTGCCAGTAATCTAGCGGGGGGGTTAGTAAATGAGCAGTTCTTC	CASNLAGGLVNEQFF	TRBJ2-1	NA	TRBV19	TRBD2
TGTGCCAGCAGTGCTAAAGGACAGGGCGATAAGGGCTACACCTTC	CASSAKGQGDKGYTF	TRBJ1-2	NA	TRBV6-1	TRBD1
TGTGCCACCAGCACCAGAGTTCTCGGCACAGATACGCAGTATTTT	CATSTRVLGTDTQYF	TRBJ2-3	NA	TRBV15	NA
TGCGCCAGCAGCCAAGAACTCTCGGCTTCAGATGGCTACACCTTC	CASSQELSASDGYTF	TRBJ1-2	NA	TRBV4-3	NA
TGTGCCAGCAGCTTGAGTATAACAACGTTGAACACTGAAGCTTTCTTT	CASSLSITTLNTEAFF	TRBJ1-1	NA	TRBV5-4	NA
TGTGCCAGCAGCTTGGTAATCCAGCCCGATACGCAGTATTTT	CASSLVIQPDTQYF	TRBJ2-3	NA	TRBV5-4	NA
TGTGCCAGCAGCCAATCGAACCCCCCGGAAGCTTTCTTT	CASSQSNPPEAFF	TRBJ1-1	NA	TRBV11-2	NA
TGTGCCAGCAGTCGAACAATGAGCTCTGGAAACACCATATATTTT	CASSRTMSSGNTIYF	TRBJ1-3	NA	TRBV2	NA
TGTGCCAGCAGCCAAGAGCCCCCCGGACGGGGGGCTCAAGAGACCCAGTACTTC	CASSQEPPGRGAQETQYF	TRBJ2-5	NA	TRBV4-2	NA
TGCGCCAGCAGCTTGGTCGTGAGGGACGAGCAGTACTTC	CASSLVVRDEQYF	TRBJ2-7	NA	TRBV5-1	NA
TGTGCCAGTAGGCCGAACAGGGACTTAGCCAAAAACATTCAGTACTTC	CASRPNRDLAKNIQYF	TRBJ2-4	NA	TRBV19	NA
TGTGCCAGTAGCCGAGGGGGCTGGTACCAAGAGACCCAGTACTTC	CASSRGGWYQETQYF	TRBJ2-5	NA	TRBV19	TRBD1
TGTGCCAGCTCACCTTCGACAGCGCAAGAGACCCAGTACTTC	CASSPSTAQETQYF	TRBJ2-5	NA	TRBV18	NA
TGCAGCGTCGCCACCCGGGACAGGGCCTACAATGAGCAGTTCTTC	CSVATRDRAYNEQFF	TRBJ2-1	NA	TRBV29-1	TRBD1
TGTGCCAGCAGTTTTACGGGGGGGCGTAGGGAGCTGTTTTTT	CASSFTGGRRELFF	TRBJ2-2	NA	TRBV28	TRBD2
TGTGCCAGCAGCCCGGGGACAGTTAGCAATCAGCCCCAGCATTTT	CASSPGTVSNQPQHF	TRBJ1-5	NA	TRBV5-6	TRBD1
TGCGCCAGCAGCTTTGTTCGGGCGACTAGCGGGGGCGACACCTCCTACGAGCAGTACTTC	CASSFVRATSGGDTSYEQYF	TRBJ2-7	NA	TRBV5-1	TRBD2
TGCGCCAGCAGCTTGGCGGGGGGTCCACCTAGCACAGATACGCAGTATTTT	CASSLAGGPPSTDTQYF	TRBJ2-3	NA	TRBV5-1	TRBD2
TGCGCCAGCAGCTTGCCGGGCACAGATACGCAGTATTTT	CASSLPGTDTQYF	TRBJ2-3	NA	TRBV5-1	NA
TGTGCCAGCACCCTAGACAGGGTGGTCACTGAAGCTTTCTTT	CASTLDRVVTEAFF	TRBJ1-1	NA	TRBV6-1	TRBD1
TGTGCCACCAGCAGGACAGGGGGCTTCGAGCAGTACTTC	CATSRTGGFEQYF	TRBJ2-7	NA	TRBV15	TRBD1
TGTGCCAGCAGCCTGGATTATAGCAATCAGCCCCAGCATTTT	CASSLDYSNQPQHF	TRBJ1-5	NA	TRBV7-2	NA
TGTGCCAGCAGCTTAGGGGTGTCGGAGGGGGAGGAGCAGTTCTTC	CASSLGVSEGEEQFF	TRBJ2-1	NA	TRBV7-9	NA
TGCGCCAGCAGCCGAGACAGCAACCGAGAGACCCAGTACTTC	CASSRDSNRETQYF	TRBJ2-5	NA	TRBV5-1	NA
TGTGCCAGCAGCTTAGTAGCAGGGCTGCGCGAAAACATTCAGTACTTC	CASSLVAGLRENIQYF	TRBJ2-4	NA	TRBV11-2	NA
TGTGCCAGCAGCTTACGAGGCAGGCTAGCGGGCGGAATGGGGGGCCAGTACTTC	CASSLRGRLAGGMGGQYF	TRBJ2-5	NA	TRBV7-2	TRBD2
TGTGCCAGTAGTATGGCCAGGGGCACTGAAGCTTTCTTT	CASSMARGTEAFF	TRBJ1-1	NA	TRBV19	NA
TGTGCCAGCAGTGATGACTTGACTAGCGGGGGGGAAGAGACCCAGTACTTC	CASSDDLTSGGEETQYF	TRBJ2-5	NA	TRBV2	TRBD2
TGTGCCAGCAGTCCGCCGGGGAGGGGAGGAAACACCATATATTTT	CASSPPGRGGNTIYF	TRBJ1-3	NA	TRBV6-1	NA
TGCGCCAGCAGTGGGGGGAACAGTCACTATGGCTACACCTTC	CASSGGNSHYGYTF	TRBJ1-2	NA	TRBV10-2	NA
TGTGCCAGCAGCCCGCCACCCCTCGGATGGCGGAACACTGAAGCTTTCTTT	CASSPPPLGWRNTEAFF	TRBJ1-1	NA	TRBV5-4	NA
TGTGCCAGCCAAATCCAACGGGAGCTGTTTTTT	CASQIQRELFF	TRBJ2-2	once	TRBV6-5	NA
TGTGCCAGCACGGCAGGGAACTATGGCTACACCTTC	CASTAGNYGYTF	TRBJ1-2	NA	TRBV6-5	NA
TGTGCCAGCAGTGACAGGGGCTACCACACTGAAGCTTTCTTT	CASSDRGYHTEAFF	TRBJ1-1	NA	TRBV6-1	NA
TGTGCCAGCTCAGGGGTCATGAACACTGAAGCTTTCTTT	CASSGVMNTEAFF	TRBJ1-1	NA	TRBV6-1	NA
TGTGCCAGCAGTTACTCAGCGGGTCCCACAGATACGCAGTATTTT	CASSYSAGPTDTQYF	TRBJ2-3	NA	TRBV6-6	NA
TGTGCCAGCAGCGCCCCCGGACAGGGTGGCAATGAGCAGTTCTTC	CASSAPGQGGNEQFF	TRBJ2-1	NA	TRBV9	TRBD1
TGTGCCAGCAGCCTGTCTAGCGGGGGGTCCTACAATGAGCAGTTCTTC	CASSLSSGGSYNEQFF	TRBJ2-1	NA	TRBV11-1	TRBD2
TGTGCCAGCAGGCTGCGTCAGGGGAGTCCTAATCAGCCCCAGCATTTT	CASRLRQGSPNQPQHF	TRBJ1-5	NA	TRBV6-4	NA
TGTGCCATCACTGGAGGGGGTAACACCGGGGAGCTGTTTTTT	CAITGGGNTGELFF	TRBJ2-2	NA	TRBV10-3	NA